This T cell receptor (beta chain) is drawn from a study of control samples from healthy donors and cancer patients. The table came from immunoSEQ multiplex PCR; TCRdb's copy has only in-frame clones and leaves some out. The sample is made up of about 210,000 clones, and the top ten hold 2.2% of it. Germline V gives CDR1 MNHNY, CDR2 SVGAGI (reference sequence). Losses at the gene ends were 4 bases for V and 4 bases for J; bases not matched to a gene: 6. The CDR3 extends over 16 amino acids. The clonotype was recovered from a woman in her twenties or thirties in good health. What was sequenced was blood. V and J are TRBV6-6 and TRBJ1-5; 11 bases align to TRBD1. The CDR3 spells CASSSPGTGGNQPQHF. The CDR3 DNA reads TGTGCCAGCAGTTCCCCGGGGACAGGGGGAAATCAGCCCCAGCATTTT.